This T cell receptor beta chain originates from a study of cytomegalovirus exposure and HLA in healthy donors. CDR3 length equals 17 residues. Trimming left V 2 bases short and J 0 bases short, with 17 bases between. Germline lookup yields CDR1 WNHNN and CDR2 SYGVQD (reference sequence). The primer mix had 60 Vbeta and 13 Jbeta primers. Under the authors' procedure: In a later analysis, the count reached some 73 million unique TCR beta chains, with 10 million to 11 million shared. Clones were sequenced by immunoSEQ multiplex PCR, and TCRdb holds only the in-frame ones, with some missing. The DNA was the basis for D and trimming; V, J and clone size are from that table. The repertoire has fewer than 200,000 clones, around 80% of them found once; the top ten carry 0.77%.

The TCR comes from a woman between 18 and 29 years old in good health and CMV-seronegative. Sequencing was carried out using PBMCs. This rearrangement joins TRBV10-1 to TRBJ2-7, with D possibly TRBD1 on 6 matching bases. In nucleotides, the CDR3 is TGCGCCAGCAGTGAGACCTCGACAGGATTTAGCTCCTACGAGCAGTACTTC. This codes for CASSETSTGFSSYEQYF.